A selection of T cell receptor beta chains follows, all from one sample in a study of T cells in Graves' hyperthyroidism and ophthalmopathy. Each CDR3 protein is one row after TCRdb ran MiXCR on the multiplex PCR reads. The sample has some 560,000 distinct CDR3 sequences, 12% to 15% seen once. The sequenced material came from blood. The receptors stem from a woman between 40 and 50 years old with Graves' hyperthyroidism. Both conserved end residues are part of each CDR3.

TRBV28	TRBJ1-1	CASSSRGREAFF
TRBV6-1	TRBJ1-1	CASSGQGLDSTEAFF
TRBV14	TRBJ2-2	CASSPQGLAGVTGELFF
TRBV10-3	TRBJ2-2	CASTTLDTGELFF
TRBV20-1	TRBJ2-2	CSAGDQLANTGELFF
TRBV4-2	TRBJ1-1	CASSQLGQGLEAFF
TRBV2	TRBJ2-3	CASRRGQSTDTQYF
TRBV2	TRBJ2-7	CASSVWTPKSEQYF
TRBV2	TRBJ1-1	CASSYTGFTEAFF
TRBV3-1	TRBJ1-3	CASRGPSGNTIYF
TRBV9	TRBJ2-3	CASSVSGARTDTQYF
TRBV30	TRBJ2-2	CAWSVGGPGELFF
TRBV28	TRBJ2-7	CASSLSRGPRTGMTYEQYF
TRBV18	TRBJ1-5	CASSPPGQGNQHF